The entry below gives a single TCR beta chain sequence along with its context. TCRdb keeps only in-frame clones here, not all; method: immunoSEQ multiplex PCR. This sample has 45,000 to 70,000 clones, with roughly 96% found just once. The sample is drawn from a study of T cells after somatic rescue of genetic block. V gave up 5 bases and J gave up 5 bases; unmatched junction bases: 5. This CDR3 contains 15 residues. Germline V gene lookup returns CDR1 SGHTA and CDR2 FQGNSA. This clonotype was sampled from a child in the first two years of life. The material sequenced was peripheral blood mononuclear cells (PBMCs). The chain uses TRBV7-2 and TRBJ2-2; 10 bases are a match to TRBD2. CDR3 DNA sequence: TGTGCCAGCAGCCTCGGGACTAGCGAGACCGGGGAGCTGTTTTTT. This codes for CASSLGTSETGELFF.